One and the same sample provided the 19 T cell receptor beta chains below, sequenced in a study of siplizumab effects on memory and regulatory T cells (dated by TCRdb to the late 2010s). Library prep was done by the immunoSEQ multiplex PCR assay. TCRdb provides this immuneACCESS table in a form limited to in-frame rearrangements. Some clones are lacking; in checked studies, under half of them reflect an unresolved V gene, and why the rest are absent is not known. In all, the sample holds approximately 52,000 clones, and about 97% of those were seen once. The ten largest clones add up to around 0.6% of the sample. The sequenced sample consisted of naive CD4+ T cells sorted from blood. Reading the label with the study, this specimen's cell subset or site is: unstimulated naive T cells. These receptor sequences come from a human donor in good health.

The chain is built from TRBV2 and TRBJ2-7, with 8 bases aligning to TRBD1. The V and J ends lost 7 bases and 3 bases, in that order; junction bases with no gene match: 11. The CDR3 totals 15 residues. The V gene's germline CDR1 is SNHLY and CDR2 FYNNEI. In DNA form, the CDR3 reads TGTGCCAGCACTTTTTCGGGAACAGGGGGCTACGAGCAGTACTTC. Translation: CASTFSGTGGYEQYF.

The chain has TRBV7-9 and TRBJ2-2; possible D gene TRBD1, 5 bases. The V end was cut by 5 bases, the J end by 1 base, with 14 bases between. The CDR3 extends over 16 amino acids. Germline CDR1 reads SEHNR; CDR2 reads FQNEAQ (reference sequence). CDR3 sequence: CASSPVGPMNTGELFF. For the CDR3, the DNA is TGTGCCAGCAGCCCTGTGGGGCCGATGAACACCGGGGAGCTGTTTTTT.

V is TRBV7-6 and J is TRBJ2-5; D is unresolved. Germline V lookup: CDR1 SGHVS, CDR2 FNYEAQ. Trimming removed 2 bases from V and 0 bases from J, with 10 bases in between. This CDR3 contains 15 residues. The CDR3 nucleotides are TGTGCCAGCAGCTTAATCATTGGGTACCAAGAGACCCAGTACTTC. Its protein product is CASSLIIGYQETQYF.

This rearrangement joins TRBV10-3 to TRBJ2-1; 8 nucleotides agree with TRBD2. This CDR3 has 15 residues. The V gene's germline CDR1 is ENHRY and CDR2 SYGVKD. Trimming cost V 6 bases and J 0 bases; bases outside gene matches: 4. The CDR3 nucleotides are TGTGCCATCAGAGAGAGCGGGAGCTCCTACAATGAGCAGTTCTTC. It is translated as CAIRESGSSYNEQFF.

This clone was observed a few times. The chain combines TRBV25-1 with TRBJ2-2; possible D gene TRBD1, 6 bases. Germline V gene sequence: CDR1 MGHDK, CDR2 SYGVNS. The CDR3 spans 16 residues. Trimming removed 1 base at V and 1 base at J, with 10 bases between. The CDR3 region is CASSESPGVNTGELFF. The DNA of the CDR3 is TGTGCCAGCAGTGAATCACCAGGGGTGAACACCGGGGAGCTGTTTTTT. Combining the CDR3 with reference TRBV25-1 and TRBJ2-2 gives the whole variable domain EADIYQTPRYLVIGTGKKITLECSQTMGHDKMYWYQQDPGMELHLIHYSYGVNSTEKGDLSSESTVSRIRTEHFPLTLESARPSHTSQYLCASSESPGVNTGELFFGEGSRLTVL.

This clone was counted a single time. Other DNA sequences in the same sample also yield this CDR3. The rearrangement joins TRBV19 to TRBJ1-2; no clear D gene. CDR1 and CDR2 from the germline V gene are LNHDA and SQIVND (reference sequence). This CDR3 region has 12 residues. V lost 6 bases to trimming and J lost 4 bases, with 9 bases between them. The CDR3 is CASSTPPYGYTF. CDR3 nucleotides: TGTGCCAGTAGCACCCCACCCTATGGCTACACCTTC.

This clone is a singleton in its sample. The V call is TRBV5-1, the J call TRBJ2-3; TRBD2 matches 7 bases. Per the germline V gene, CDR1 is SGHRS and CDR2 is YFSETQ. This CDR3 spans 16 amino acids. After removal of 1 base from V and 5 bases from J, the junction contained 10 bases not matched to a gene. CDR3 nucleotides: TGCGCCAGCAGCTTGTGGGCGGGAGTTCAGGGAGATACGCAGTATTTT. It yields the protein CASSLWAGVQGDTQYF.

V is TRBV10-3 and J is TRBJ2-5; D perhaps matches TRBD2 (6 bases). Germline V gene sequence: CDR1 ENHRY, CDR2 SYGVKD. This CDR3 has 17 residues. The V and J ends lost 3 bases and 2 bases respectively, with 19 bases between them. CDR3 amino acids: CAISEVFGRGLQETQYF. The CDR3 DNA reads TGTGCCATCAGTGAAGTCTTCGGGAGAGGTCTACAAGAGACCCAGTACTTC.

The rearrangement joins TRBV6-1 to TRBJ2-7; maybe TRBD2 (6 bases). Germline CDR1 MNHNS, CDR2 SASEGT. Trimming removed 2 bases at V and 7 bases at J, with 12 bases between. This CDR3 is built from 13 residues. The CDR3 is CASSEIRAGEQYF. CDR3 nucleotide sequence: TGTGCCAGCAGTGAAATTAGGGCGGGGGAGCAGTACTTC.

The chain carries TRBV7-2 and TRBJ2-1; no reliable D call. The CDR3 length is 12 residues. The V gene's germline CDR1 is SGHTA and CDR2 FQGNSA. V was shortened by 8 bases and J by 1 base, with 6 bases between the two germline ends. The CDR3 loop is CASQPSYNEQFF. CDR3 in DNA: TGTGCCAGCCAGCCGTCCTACAATGAGCAGTTCTTC. Using reference TRBV7-2 and TRBJ2-1 for the parts outside the CDR3, the full variable domain is GAGVSQSPSNKVTEKGKDVELRCDPISGHTALYWYRQSLGQGLEFLIYFQGNSAPDKSGLPSDRFSAERTGGSVSTLTIQRTQQEDSAVYLCASQPSYNEQFFGPGTRLTVL.

The chain employs TRBV7-3 and TRBJ2-1; 8 positions agree with TRBD2. CDR3 length equals 18 residues. Germline V lookup: CDR1 SGHTA, CDR2 FQGTGA. The ends lost 4 bases at V and 3 bases at J; junction bases unmatched: 14. The DNA of the CDR3 is TGTGCCAGCAGCTCCGTTCCCCGAACTAGCGGTCTCTACAATGAGCAGTTCTTC. Translated: CASSSVPRTSGLYNEQFF.

This clone was seen a few times. The chain uses TRBV7-3 and TRBJ2-5; TRBD1 agrees at 11 bases. The V gene end was trimmed by 5 bases and the J gene end by 4 bases; junction bases not matched to a gene: 6. The CDR3 is 15 amino acids. The germline V gene encodes CDR1 SGHTA and CDR2 FQGTGA. Written as DNA, the CDR3 is TGTGCCAGCAGCCTTTCGGGACAGGGGGGAGAGACCCAGTACTTC. It encodes CASSLSGQGGETQYF.

The chain carries TRBV19 and TRBJ1-3, with no clear D. V dropped 5 bases and J dropped 2 bases, with 13 bases sitting between them. Germline V gene data show CDR1 as LNHDA and CDR2 as SQIVND (reference sequence). This CDR3 has 15 residues. The CDR3 DNA is TGTGCCAGTAGTGCAGTACAGAGCCCTGGAAACACCATATATTTT. Translating it yields CASSAVQSPGNTIYF.

V usage is TRBV7-9 and J usage is TRBJ1-3, with unresolved D. CDR3 length: 15 amino acids. Germline loops: CDR1 SEHNR, CDR2 FQNEAQ (reference sequence). V was trimmed by 3 bases and J by 4 bases, leaving 13 bases between them. Written as DNA, the CDR3 is TGTGCCAGCAGCTTCCGTGTTAAAGGAGGAAACACCATATATTTT. Residues: CASSFRVKGGNTIYF.

The chain is built from TRBV30 and TRBJ1-1; D not certain. The CDR3 loop spans 12 amino acids. Germline CDR1 GTSNPN, CDR2 SVGIG (reference sequence). Trimming removed 5 bases from V and 3 bases from J, with 10 bases in between. The DNA of the CDR3 is TGTGCCTGGGAACCCCTTTACACTGAAGCTTTCTTT. As protein: CAWEPLYTEAFF.

The chain joins TRBV7-8 to TRBJ1-2; D gene ambiguous. Trimming stripped 1 base from V and 0 bases from J, with 12 bases between. The germline V gene encodes CDR1 SGHVS and CDR2 FQNEAQ. The CDR3 has 16 amino acids. CDR3 DNA: TGTGCCAGCAGCTTAGTCGGGCCCAACCCTAACTATGGCTACACCTTC. This translates into CASSLVGPNPNYGYTF.

This clone was picked up a small number of times. This chain links TRBV4-2 with TRBJ1-2; no clear D. This CDR3 region has 14 residues. The germline V gene encodes CDR1 LGHNA and CDR2 YNFKEQ. Trimming removed 1 base at V and 3 bases at J, with 9 bases between. CDR3: CASSQGRTDYGYTF. The CDR3 bases are TGTGCCAGCAGCCAAGGAAGAACGGACTATGGCTACACCTTC.

The chain carries TRBV11-2 and TRBJ1-3; D is unclear. V lost 0 bases to trimming and J lost 0 bases, with 6 bases between them. In germline, CDR1 is SGHAT, CDR2 FQNNGV. CDR3 length: 15 amino acids. The CDR3 is CASSLEAFSGNTIYF. The CDR3 DNA is TGTGCCAGCAGCTTAGAAGCCTTCTCTGGAAACACCATATATTTT.

The sample holds one count of this clone. The chain combines TRBV28 with TRBJ2-2; D is possibly TRBD2 (6 bases). Germline loops: CDR1 MDHEN, CDR2 SYDVKM. This CDR3 region has 17 residues. Trimming cost V 2 bases and J 2 bases, with 15 bases left between them. The CDR3 coding sequence is TGTGCCAGCAGTTTAGCGGCGGGTGCGGGAAACACCGGGGAGCTGTTTTTT. Its translation is CASSLAAGAGNTGELFF.